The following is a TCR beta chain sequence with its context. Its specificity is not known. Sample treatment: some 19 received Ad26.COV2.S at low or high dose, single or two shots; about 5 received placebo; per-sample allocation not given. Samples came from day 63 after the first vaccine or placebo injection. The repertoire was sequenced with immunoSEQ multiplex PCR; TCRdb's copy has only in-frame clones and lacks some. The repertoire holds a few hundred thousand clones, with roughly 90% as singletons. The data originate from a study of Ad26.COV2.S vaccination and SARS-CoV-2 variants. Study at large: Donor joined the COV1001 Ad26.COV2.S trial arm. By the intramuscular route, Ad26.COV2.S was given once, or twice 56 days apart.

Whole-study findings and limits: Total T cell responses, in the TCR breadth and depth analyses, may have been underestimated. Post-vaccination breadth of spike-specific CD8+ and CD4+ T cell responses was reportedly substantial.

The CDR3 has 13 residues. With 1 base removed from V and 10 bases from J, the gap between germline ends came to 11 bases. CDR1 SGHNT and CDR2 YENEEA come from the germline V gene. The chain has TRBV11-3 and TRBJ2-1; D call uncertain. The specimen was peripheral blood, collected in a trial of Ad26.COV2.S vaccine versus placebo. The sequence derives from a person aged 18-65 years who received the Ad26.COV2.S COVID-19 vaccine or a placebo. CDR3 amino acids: CASSLVRVGEQFF. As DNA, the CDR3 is TGTGCCAGCAGCTTAGTTCGGGTTGGAGAGCAGTTCTTC. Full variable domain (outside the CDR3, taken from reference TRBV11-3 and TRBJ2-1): EAGVVQSPRYKIIEKKQPVAFWCNPISGHNTLYWYLQNLGQGPELLIRYENEEAVDDSQLPKDRFSAERLKGVDSTLKIQPAELGDSAVYLCASSLVRVGEQFFGPGTRLTVL.